This T cell receptor beta chain appears in the sequencing data of a study of shared clonotypes between healthy human individuals. About the study: The plates for each donor numbered three CD4 naive, three CD4 memory, two CD8 naive and one CD8 memory.

Naive-designated CD8 cells lacked CD45RO, were positively enriched for CCR7, and omitted terminally differentiated effector memory CD45RA+ cells. The donors were all Caucasian adults (living in Nashville, Tennessee). Using immunoSEQ multiplex PCR, the repertoire was profiled, and TCRdb retains in-frame clones only, with some absent. Of 1.5 million to 2.5 million clones in the sample, about 95% were seen once. This TCR derives from a young man in good health. The material sequenced was naive CD8+ T cells sorted from blood.

This CDR3 is CASSWYQGIEQYF. DNA of the CDR3: TGTGCCAGCAGTTGGTATCAGGGTATCGAGCAGTACTTC. This chain uses TRBV5-5 with TRBJ2-7; a weak D match, TRBD1 (5 bases). Trimming took 5 bases from V and 6 from J, leaving 15 bases between them. The CDR3 has 13 residues. Germline V gene sequence: CDR1 SGHKS, CDR2 YYEKEE (reference sequence).